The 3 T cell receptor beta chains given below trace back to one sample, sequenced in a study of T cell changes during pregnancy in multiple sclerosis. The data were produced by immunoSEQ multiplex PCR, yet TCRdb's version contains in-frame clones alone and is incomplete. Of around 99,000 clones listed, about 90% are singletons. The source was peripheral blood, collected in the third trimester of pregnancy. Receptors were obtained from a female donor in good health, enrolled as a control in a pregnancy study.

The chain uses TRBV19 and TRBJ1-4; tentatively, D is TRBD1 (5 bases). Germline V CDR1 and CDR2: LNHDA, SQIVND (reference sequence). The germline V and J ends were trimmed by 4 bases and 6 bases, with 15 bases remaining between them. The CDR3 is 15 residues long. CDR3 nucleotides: TGTGCCAGTAGTACCGGACAACCGTATGATGAAAAACTGTTTTTT. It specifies CASSTGQPYDEKLFF.

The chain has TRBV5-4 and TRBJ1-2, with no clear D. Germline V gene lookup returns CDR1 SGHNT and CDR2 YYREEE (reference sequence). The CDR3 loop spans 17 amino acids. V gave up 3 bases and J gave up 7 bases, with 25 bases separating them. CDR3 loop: CASSYIHSGGSSRGYTF. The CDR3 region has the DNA TGTGCCAGCAGCTATATACACTCCGGAGGATCTAGTCGTGGCTACACCTTC. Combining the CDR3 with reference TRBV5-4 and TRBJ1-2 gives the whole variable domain ETGVTQSPTHLIKTRGQQVTLRCSSQSGHNTVSWYQQALGQGPQFIFQYYREEENGRGNFPPRFSGLQFPNYSSELNVNALELDDSALYLCASSYIHSGGSSRGYTFGSGTRLTVV.

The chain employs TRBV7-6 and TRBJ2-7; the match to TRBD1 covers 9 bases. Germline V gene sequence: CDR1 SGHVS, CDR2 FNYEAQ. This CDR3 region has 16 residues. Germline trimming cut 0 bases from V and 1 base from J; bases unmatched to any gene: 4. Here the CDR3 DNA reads TGTGCCAGCAGCTTAGCGCCCGGACAGGGGTCCTACGAGCAGTACTTC. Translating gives CASSLAPGQGSYEQYF.